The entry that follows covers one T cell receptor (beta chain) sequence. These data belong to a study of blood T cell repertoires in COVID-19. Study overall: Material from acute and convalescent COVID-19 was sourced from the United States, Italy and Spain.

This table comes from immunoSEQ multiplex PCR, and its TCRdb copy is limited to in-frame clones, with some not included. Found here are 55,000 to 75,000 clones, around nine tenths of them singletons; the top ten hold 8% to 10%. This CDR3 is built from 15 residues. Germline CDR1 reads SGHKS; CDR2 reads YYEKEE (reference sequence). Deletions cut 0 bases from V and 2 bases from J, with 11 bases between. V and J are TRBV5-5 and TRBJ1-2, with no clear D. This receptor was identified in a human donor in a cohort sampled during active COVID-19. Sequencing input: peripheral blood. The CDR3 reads CASSLDTALNYGYTF. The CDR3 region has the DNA TGTGCCAGCAGCTTGGACACAGCCCTAAACTATGGCTACACCTTC.